These T cell receptor beta chains were read from a single sample in a study of shared clonotypes between healthy human individuals. Measured with immunoSEQ multiplex PCR; TCRdb has only the in-frame clones, and not every one. The data hold roughly 400,000 clones, with 96% observed a single time. What was sequenced was memory CD8+ T cells sorted from blood. The receptors stem from a young man in good health. Each CDR3 is given with its conserved first and last residue. The order of the fields is D gene, V gene, clone size, J gene, CDR3 protein, CDR3 DNA. D genes are given only for firm matches. Clone size is shown for a subset of rows, as once, few, many or a class of expanded clone.

.	TRBV28	.	TRBJ1-1	CATRRSLGTEAFF	TGTGCCACCCGGAGGTCTTTAGGCACTGAAGCTTTCTTT
TRBD2	TRBV7-2	.	TRBJ2-7	CASSLQLAGSPYEQYF	TGTGCCAGCAGCTTACAACTAGCGGGTTCCCCCTACGAGCAGTACTTC
.	TRBV18	.	TRBJ1-6	CASSGGFNSPLHF	TGTGCCAGCTCAGGGGGCTTTAATTCACCCCTCCACTTT
TRBD1	TRBV4-1	.	TRBJ2-7	CASSRDRGAYEQYF	TGCGCCAGCAGCCGGGACAGGGGAGCCTACGAGCAGTACTTC
.	TRBV18	.	TRBJ2-7	CASSPLGQVPYEQYF	TGTGCCAGCTCACCACTCGGTCAGGTACCCTACGAGCAGTACTTC
TRBD1	TRBV6-6	.	TRBJ2-7	CASSWGQGGYEQYF	TGTGCCAGCAGCTGGGGACAGGGGGGATACGAGCAGTACTTC
TRBD1	TRBV18	once	TRBJ2-5	CASSPPRGRETQYF	TGTGCCAGCTCACCACCCAGGGGGCGAGAGACCCAGTACTTC
TRBD1	TRBV29-1	.	TRBJ2-5	CSVRTGEETQYF	TGCAGCGTCCGGACAGGGGAAGAGACCCAGTACTTC
.	TRBV18	.	TRBJ1-1	CASSTSQYTEAFF	TGTGCCAGCTCAACTTCTCAGTACACTGAAGCTTTCTTT
.	TRBV5-5	.	TRBJ1-1	CASSLSRVGTEAFF	TGTGCCAGCAGCTTATCTCGTGTGGGCACTGAAGCTTTCTTT
.	TRBV7-9	.	TRBJ2-3	CASSLEYQSSPGTQYF	TGTGCCAGCAGCTTGGAATACCAATCTAGCCCTGGTACGCAGTATTTT
TRBD1	TRBV27	.	TRBJ1-1	CASSPDRGTEAFF	TGTGCCAGCAGTCCAGACAGGGGCACTGAAGCTTTCTTT
TRBD2	TRBV19	once	TRBJ2-1	CASSITSGRGDEQFF	TGTGCCAGTAGTATAACTAGCGGGAGAGGAGATGAGCAGTTCTTC
.	TRBV2	.	TRBJ2-6	CASSERGSGANVLTF	TGTGCCAGCAGCGAACGGGGGTCTGGGGCCAACGTCCTGACTTTC
TRBD2	TRBV4-2	.	TRBJ2-5	CASSDAGSGRAGETQYF	TGTGCCAGCAGCGACGCCGGGAGCGGGAGGGCGGGGGAGACCCAGTACTTC
.	TRBV20-1	.	TRBJ2-5	CSASVQETQYF	TGCAGTGCCTCCGTACAAGAGACCCAGTACTTC
TRBD1	TRBV9	.	TRBJ1-2	CASSVATSGQGNGYTF	TGTGCCAGCAGCGTAGCTACCTCGGGACAGGGGAATGGCTACACCTTC
TRBD2	TRBV28	.	TRBJ2-1	CASSLGGLDNEQFF	TGTGCCAGCAGTTTGGGAGGGTTAGACAATGAGCAGTTCTTC
TRBD2	TRBV6-6	.	TRBJ2-3	CASSYGTSDTDTQYF	TGTGCCAGCAGTTACGGGACTAGCGACACAGATACGCAGTATTTT
.	TRBV27	.	TRBJ1-3	CASSLGGSGNTIYF	TGTGCCAGCAGTTTAGGAGGCTCTGGAAACACCATATATTTT
.	TRBV19	.	TRBJ2-7	CASSMGGVGYEQYF	TGTGCCAGTAGTATGGGCGGAGTGGGGTACGAGCAGTACTTC
TRBD1	TRBV30	.	TRBJ1-1	CAWGTGTEAFF	TGTGCCTGGGGGACAGGCACTGAAGCTTTCTTT
TRBD2	TRBV9	.	TRBJ2-2	CASSVGTRTNTGELFF	TGTGCCAGCAGCGTAGGGACTAGGACGAACACCGGGGAGCTGTTTTTT
.	TRBV5-1	.	TRBJ2-7	CASSLVPSSYEQYF	TGCGCCAGCAGCTTGGTACCGAGCTCCTACGAGCAGTACTTC
.	TRBV5-5	.	TRBJ2-6	CASSFVPGFSGANVLTF	TGTGCCAGCAGCTTCGTTCCGGGGTTCTCTGGGGCCAACGTCCTGACTTTC
TRBD2	TRBV4-1	once	TRBJ2-7	CASSRIAGGPHEQYF	TGCGCCAGCAGCCGTATAGCGGGAGGGCCCCACGAGCAGTACTTC
TRBD2	TRBV30	once	TRBJ2-3	CAWSWAGATDTQYF	TGTGCCTGGAGTTGGGCGGGAGCCACAGATACGCAGTATTTT
.	TRBV30	.	TRBJ1-2	CARDGPLGYTF	TGTGCCAGGGACGGTCCCCTTGGCTACACCTTC
.	TRBV30	.	TRBJ1-2	CAWVPRSLNGYTF	TGTGCCTGGGTGCCTCGTAGCTTAAATGGCTACACCTTC
.	TRBV4-2	.	TRBJ2-7	CASSQEFVYEQYF	TGTGCCAGCAGCCAAGAATTCGTATACGAGCAGTACTTC
.	TRBV2	.	TRBJ1-4	CASSEFRDEKLFF	TGTGCCAGCAGTGAATTCAGGGACGAAAAACTGTTTTTT
.	TRBV4-2	.	TRBJ1-1	CASSQQNTEAFF	TGTGCCAGCAGCCAACAGAACACTGAAGCTTTCTTT
TRBD1	TRBV5-4	.	TRBJ2-7	CASSLDRGNYEQYF	TGTGCCAGCAGCTTGGACAGGGGCAACTACGAGCAGTACTTC
.	TRBV5-6	.	TRBJ2-2	CASSLTAPNTGELFF	TGTGCCAGCAGCCTTACAGCACCGAACACCGGGGAGCTGTTTTTT
TRBD2	TRBV11-1	.	TRBJ2-1	CASSLDFGGRASFNEQFF	TGTGCCAGCAGCTTAGATTTTGGCGGGAGGGCCTCTTTCAATGAGCAGTTCTTC
TRBD2	TRBV30	.	TRBJ2-7	CAWSLGLAGNSYEQYF	TGTGCCTGGAGTTTGGGACTAGCGGGTAATTCGTACGAGCAGTACTTC
.	TRBV5-8	.	TRBJ2-7	CASSLAYEQYF	TGTGCCAGCAGCTTGGCCTACGAGCAGTACTTC
TRBD2	TRBV10-3	.	TRBJ2-1	CAISDQTSGYNEQFF	TGTGCCATCAGTGACCAGACTAGCGGGTACAATGAGCAGTTCTTC
.	TRBV10-3	few	TRBJ1-3	CATGQGNTIYF	TGTGCCACCGGACAGGGAAACACCATATATTTT
.	TRBV9	.	TRBJ2-5	CASSFSGSHGETQYF	TGTGCCAGCAGCTTCTCCGGGAGCCATGGGGAGACCCAGTACTTC
TRBD1	TRBV18	.	TRBJ1-4	CASSPGDRGEKLFF	TGTGCCAGCTCACCTGGGGACAGGGGAGAAAAACTGTTTTTT
.	TRBV10-1	.	TRBJ2-3	CASKWALGGDTQYF	TGCGCCAGCAAATGGGCCCTGGGTGGGGATACGCAGTATTTT
.	TRBV5-1	.	TRBJ1-2	CASSKMDLYGYTF	TGCGCCAGCAGTAAGATGGACCTCTATGGCTACACCTTC
.	TRBV28	.	TRBJ2-1	CASSPRGLDNEQFF	TGTGCCAGCAGCCCACGGGGCTTAGACAATGAGCAGTTCTTC
TRBD2	TRBV14	once	TRBJ2-1	CASSFLAGVNEQFF	TGTGCCAGCAGCTTCCTAGCGGGAGTAAATGAGCAGTTCTTC
TRBD1	TRBV19	.	TRBJ1-3	CASSRDRNSGNTIYF	TGTGCCAGTAGTCGGGACAGGAACTCTGGAAACACCATATATTTT
.	TRBV27	once	TRBJ2-1	CASSSYPGRAYNEQFF	TGTGCCAGCAGTTCTTATCCGGGAAGGGCATACAATGAGCAGTTCTTC
TRBD2	TRBV10-3	.	TRBJ2-1	CAISDPSGSVLGEQFF	TGTGCCATCAGTGACCCCAGCGGGAGTGTTTTGGGTGAGCAGTTCTTC
.	TRBV7-9	.	TRBJ2-7	CASSLILTDEQYF	TGTGCCAGCAGCTTAATCCTTACGGACGAGCAGTACTTC
TRBD2	TRBV5-6	.	TRBJ2-4	CASSLSSGRAKNIQYF	TGTGCCAGCAGCTTGAGTAGCGGGAGAGCCAAAAACATTCAGTACTTC
.	TRBV28	.	TRBJ1-5	CASSGSRGDFNQPQHF	TGTGCCAGCAGTGGCTCGCGGGGGGACTTCAATCAGCCCCAGCATTTT